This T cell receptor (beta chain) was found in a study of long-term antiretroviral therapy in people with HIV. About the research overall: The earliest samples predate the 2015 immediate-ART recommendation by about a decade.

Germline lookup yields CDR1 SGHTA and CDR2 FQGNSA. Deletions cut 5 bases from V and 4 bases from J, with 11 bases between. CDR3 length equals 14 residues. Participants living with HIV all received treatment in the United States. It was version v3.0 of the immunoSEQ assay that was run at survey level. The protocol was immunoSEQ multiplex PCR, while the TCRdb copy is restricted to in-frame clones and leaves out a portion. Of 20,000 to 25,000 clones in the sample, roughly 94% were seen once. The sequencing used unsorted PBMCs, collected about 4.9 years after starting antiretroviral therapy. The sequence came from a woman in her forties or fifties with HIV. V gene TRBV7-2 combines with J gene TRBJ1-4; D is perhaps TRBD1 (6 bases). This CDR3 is CASSPQGSNEKLFF. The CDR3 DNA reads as TGTGCCAGCAGCCCACAGGGCAGTAATGAAAAACTGTTTTTT.